These 32 T cell receptor beta chains share one sample of origin, sequenced in a study of identifying expanded T cells in peripheral blood. TCRdb's copy holds only in-frame clones and misses some; the assay was immunoSEQ multiplex PCR. The repertoire consists of tens of thousands of clones, with 87% occurring once and the leading ten covering 4.7%. The material sequenced was blood. The receptor set was obtained from a person aged 18-70 years in good health.

The J gene is TRBJ2-3, the V gene TRBV6-1; the match to TRBD2 covers 9 bases. This CDR3 contains 20 residues. The V gene end was trimmed by 6 bases and the J gene end by 2 bases; junction bases not matched to a gene: 21. Germline CDR1 MNHNS, CDR2 SASEGT. The CDR3 protein is CASSEYRGSGGLAYTDTQYF. DNA for the CDR3: TGTGCCAGCAGCGAATATAGGGGTAGCGGGGGCCTTGCCTACACAGATACGCAGTATTTT.

The chain carries TRBV6-4 and TRBJ1-6; the D is unclear. The CDR3 loop spans 14 amino acids. Germline CDR1 reads MRHNA; CDR2 reads SNTAGT. Trimming took off 0 bases at V and 9 bases at J, with 9 bases between the two ends. The CDR3 DNA reads TGTGCCAGCAGTGACTCGATGGCGGGTTCACCCCTCCACTTT. Translated: CASSDSMAGSPLHF.

This chain connects TRBV6-1 to TRBJ2-1; D not certain. The V end lost 4 bases, the J end lost 6 bases, and 10 bases lay between the germline ends. This CDR3 is 13 amino acids long. Germline V gene data show CDR1 as MNHNS and CDR2 as SASEGT. In nucleotides, the CDR3 is TGTGCCAGCAGTGCTTCACAGATCAATGAGCAGTTCTTC. It is translated as CASSASQINEQFF.

This clone was picked up a small number of times. The CDR3 region has the DNA TGTGCCAGCAGCCCTGCCGGCCTCAATGAGCAGTTCTTC. Residues: CASSPAGLNEQFF. The chain is built from TRBV2 and TRBJ2-1; no clear D gene. The CDR3 totals 13 residues. Germline V gene data show CDR1 as SNHLY and CDR2 as FYNNEI. The V and J ends lost 6 bases and 6 bases respectively, with 12 bases between them.

The chain links TRBV18 to TRBJ1-1; no clear D gene. This CDR3 comprises 12 residues. Trimming pared 3 bases from V and 11 bases from J, leaving 13 bases between. Germline values: CDR1 KGHSH, CDR2 LQKENI. In nucleotides, the CDR3 is TGTGCCAGCTCACCCGACGACGGTAGGGCTTTCTTT. Translated, it gives CASSPDDGRAFF.

This chain connects TRBV29-1 to TRBJ2-2, with TRBD1 identical over 7 bases. Per germline, CDR1 SQVTM and CDR2 ANQGSEA. Losses at the gene ends were 6 bases for V and 1 base for J; bases not matched to a gene: 5. The CDR3 loop spans 14 amino acids. The CDR3 bases are TGCAGCGTCGGACAGGCCCTGAACACCGGGGAGCTGTTTTTT. The encoded protein is CSVGQALNTGELFF.

The gene calls are TRBV4-2 and TRBJ2-2; D uncertain. Germline CDR1 LGHNA, CDR2 YNFKEQ. The CDR3 sequence is 13 residues long. The V end was cut by 2 bases, the J end by 5 bases, with 6 bases between. The CDR3 protein is CASSQLGTGELFF. CDR3 nucleotide sequence: TGTGCCAGCAGCCAACTAGGGACCGGGGAGCTGTTTTTT.

The J gene is TRBJ1-1, the V gene TRBV23-1, with 7 bases matching TRBD1. TRBV23-1 qualifies as an ORF whose function is uncertain. Trimming removed 11 bases from V and 5 bases from J; junction bases left unmatched: 8. This CDR3 region has 12 residues. CDR3 in amino acids: CAGLRGQTEAFF. For the CDR3, the DNA is TGCGCCGGCTTAAGGGGGCAGACTGAAGCTTTCTTT.

The chain combines TRBV6-1 with TRBJ1-6; tentative D call: TRBD1 (5 bases). The germline gives CDR1 MNHNS, CDR2 SASEGT. Trimming took 3 bases from V and 7 from J, leaving 16 bases between them. This CDR3 region has 16 residues. CDR3 loop: CASSEGLARMNSPLHF. In nucleotides, the CDR3 is TGTGCCAGCAGTGAGGGGCTGGCCCGCATGAATTCACCCCTCCACTTT.

This clone was seen a few times. This chain joins TRBV10-1 and TRBJ2-7; D remains unclear. The V and J ends lost 4 bases and 1 base respectively, with 11 bases between them. The CDR3 runs to 14 residues. Germline values: CDR1 WNHNN, CDR2 SYGVQD (reference sequence). This chain's CDR3 is CASSGSHSSYEQYF. The CDR3 DNA follows: TGCGCCAGCAGTGGATCACACTCATCCTACGAGCAGTACTTC.

In nucleotides, the CDR3 is TGTGCCAGCAGTTTACAGGACACCGGGGAGCTGTTTTTT. This sequence encodes CASSLQDTGELFF. V is TRBV6-1 and J is TRBJ2-2; D is possibly TRBD1 (5 bases). Per germline, CDR1 MNHNS and CDR2 SASEGT. The V gene lost 5 bases and the J gene lost 3 bases, with 7 bases spanning the gap. The CDR3 length is 13 residues.

This chain connects TRBV15 to TRBJ2-1; 7 bases align to TRBD2. Germline CDR1 LNHNV, CDR2 YYDKDF (reference sequence). Trimming removed 3 bases from V and 8 bases from J; junction bases left unmatched: 10. The CDR3 extends over 15 amino acids. For the CDR3, the DNA is TGTGCCACCAGCAGTCCTAGCGGAATAGACGATGAGCAGTTCTTC. It specifies CATSSPSGIDDEQFF.

This clone was seen just once. The chain's CDR3 is CASSEAGGGAYEQFF. CDR3 DNA: TGTGCCAGCAGTGAAGCGGGCGGGGGGGCGTATGAGCAGTTCTTC. The rearrangement uses TRBV6-1 and TRBJ2-1; 9 bases are shared with TRBD2. V was pared by 0 bases and J by 8 bases, with 5 bases of the junction left unmatched. Germline V gene data show CDR1 as MNHNS and CDR2 as SASEGT. This CDR3 has 15 amino acids.

The CDR3 region has the DNA TGTGCCAGCAGTTACGAGGAGAACACTGAAGCTTTCTTT. Its translation: CASSYEENTEAFF. The chain has TRBV6-5 and TRBJ1-1; D is undetermined. Per the germline V gene, CDR1 is MNHEY and CDR2 is SVGAGI. This CDR3 spans 13 amino acids. Trimming shortened V by 2 bases and J by 1 base, and 5 bases separated the two germline ends.

The gene calls are TRBV4-2 and TRBJ2-6; D ambiguous. V was pared by 1 base and J by 0 bases, with 7 bases between. The CDR3 contains 16 residues. Germline V CDR1 and CDR2: LGHNA, YNFKEQ. CDR3 in DNA: TGTGCCAGCAGCCAAGGTCGTAACTCTGGGGCCAACGTCCTGACTTTC. It encodes CASSQGRNSGANVLTF.

This clone was seen just once. V usage is TRBV19 and J usage is TRBJ2-5, with D maybe TRBD1 (5 bases). The CDR3 has 14 residues. Germline V gene lookup returns CDR1 LNHDA and CDR2 SQIVND (reference sequence). Trimming removed 10 bases from V and 6 bases from J, with 21 bases in between. The DNA of the CDR3 is TGTGCCACCTCCCCGGCGCAGGGTGCGCAGACCCAGTACTTC. It translates to CATSPAQGAQTQYF. Combining the CDR3 with reference TRBV19 and TRBJ2-5 gives the whole variable domain DGGITQSPKYLFRKEGQNVTLSCEQNLNHDAMYWYRQDPGQGLRLIYYSQIVNDFQKGDIAEGYSVSREKKESFPLTVTSAQKNPTAFYLCATSPAQGAQTQYFGPGTRLLVL.

The rearrangement uses TRBV7-8 and TRBJ1-1; 9 bases fit TRBD1. Germline loops: CDR1 SGHVS, CDR2 FQNEAQ. The CDR3 length is 14 residues. Trimming took 5 bases from V and 2 from J; bases not matched to a gene: 3. As DNA, the CDR3 is TGTGCCAGCAGCAGTACAGGGGGCAACACTGAAGCTTTCTTT. Its protein is CASSSTGGNTEAFF.

This clone showed up just once. CDR3 region: CSVEVAQATYEQYF. The DNA of the CDR3 is TGCAGCGTTGAAGTGGCCCAGGCGACCTACGAGCAGTACTTC. V usage is TRBV29-1 and J usage is TRBJ2-7; D remains unclear. CDR1 and CDR2 from the germline V gene are SQVTM and ANQGSEA. Trimming shortened V by 1 base and J by 2 bases, and 12 bases separated the two germline ends. The CDR3 loop spans 14 amino acids.

The chain employs TRBV27 and TRBJ1-1, with D possibly being TRBD1 (5 bases). CDR1 is MNHEY and CDR2 is SMNVEV in the germline V gene (reference sequence). Trimming took off 2 bases at V and 10 bases at J, with 14 bases between the two ends. The CDR3 is 13 residues long. As DNA, the CDR3 is TGTGCCAGCAGTTTACAAACGCAGGGTGCAGCTTTCTTT. Translating it yields CASSLQTQGAAFF.

This chain joins TRBV5-4 and TRBJ1-3; a weak D match, TRBD1 (6 bases). CDR1 SGHNT and CDR2 YYREEE come from the germline V gene (reference sequence). This CDR3 is built from 16 residues. V dropped 6 bases and J dropped 0 bases, with 16 bases sitting between them. The CDR3 DNA follows: TGTGCCAGCAACGGAGAACAGGGCCCCTCTGGAAACACCATATATTTT. This sequence encodes CASNGEQGPSGNTIYF.

In this sample, this clone turned up once. The gene calls are TRBV11-2 and TRBJ2-2; 12 bases align to TRBD2. The J segment lost 3 bases and the V segment lost 4 bases, leaving 3 bases of the junction unmatched. Germline CDR1 SGHAT, CDR2 FQNNGV. This CDR3 is 16 amino acids long. The CDR3 loop is CASSSRLAGDTGELFF. Written as DNA, the CDR3 is TGTGCCAGCAGCTCAAGACTAGCGGGGGACACCGGGGAGCTGTTTTTT.

The chain has TRBV4-2 and TRBJ2-7; 7 nucleotides match TRBD2. The CDR3 covers 14 residues. Germline lookup yields CDR1 LGHNA and CDR2 YNFKEQ. J lost 4 bases, V lost 4 bases, and 7 bases had no gene match. CDR3 loop: CASSPGLAAYEQYF. CDR3 in DNA: TGTGCCAGCAGCCCGGGTCTAGCGGCTTACGAGCAGTACTTC.

In its sample, this clone was seen once. The rearrangement links TRBV7-2 to TRBJ2-5, with TRBD2 as a possible D gene (6 bases). Germline V CDR1 and CDR2: SGHTA, FQGNSA. This CDR3 is built from 14 residues. Trimming cost V 4 bases and J 4 bases, with 13 bases left between them. Written as DNA, the CDR3 is TGTGCCAGCAGCTCGCCCGGAGGGGCAGAGACCCAGTACTTC. Protein sequence: CASSSPGGAETQYF. Full variable domain (missing parts from reference TRBV7-2 and TRBJ2-5): GAGVSQSPSNKVTEKGKDVELRCDPISGHTALYWYRQSLGQGLEFLIYFQGNSAPDKSGLPSDRFSAERTGGSVSTLTIQRTQQEDSAVYLCASSSPGGAETQYFGPGTRLLVL.

The V gene is TRBV30, the J gene TRBJ2-1, with D unresolved. CDR1 is GTSNPN, CDR2 SVGIG, per germline (reference sequence). Trimming removed 3 bases at V and 7 bases at J, with 10 bases between. The CDR3 has 12 residues. The CDR3 here is CAWSNSPNEQFF. CDR3 sequence (DNA): TGTGCCTGGAGCAACAGCCCTAATGAGCAGTTCTTC. Using reference TRBV30 and TRBJ2-1 for the parts outside the CDR3, the full variable domain is SQTIHQWPATLVQPVGSPLSLECTVEGTSNPNLYWYRQAAGRGLQLLFYSVGIGQISSEVPQNLSASRPQDRQFILSSKKLLLSDSGFYLCAWSNSPNEQFFGPGTRLTVL.

The gene calls are TRBV18 and TRBJ2-5; 9 bases are shared with TRBD1. Germline V gene lookup returns CDR1 KGHSH and CDR2 LQKENI. The CDR3 runs 15 residues. V trimming: 4 bases; J trimming: 2 bases; junction bases outside the gene matches: 5. This CDR3 is CASSRTGGPQETQYF. For the CDR3, the DNA is TGTGCCAGCTCACGTACAGGGGGCCCTCAAGAGACCCAGTACTTC.

A remark on this clone: Additional DNA sequences in this sample encode the identical CDR3. The chain uses TRBV6-4 and TRBJ2-1, with no clear D. CDR1 is MRHNA, CDR2 SNTAGT, per germline. The CDR3 has 13 amino acids. The V and J ends lost 2 bases and 0 bases respectively, with 2 bases between them. The CDR3 region is CASSDNSYNEQFF. CDR3 bases: TGTGCCAGCAGTGACAACTCCTACAATGAGCAGTTCTTC.

The chain combines TRBV5-6 with TRBJ2-2; D gene ambiguous. The CDR3 length is 15 residues. Germline CDR1 reads SGHDT; CDR2 reads YYEEEE. V was trimmed by 0 bases and J by 5 bases, leaving 11 bases between them. CDR3 in amino acids: CASSLETDATGELFF. In nucleotides, the CDR3 is TGTGCCAGCAGCTTGGAGACCGATGCGACCGGGGAGCTGTTTTTT. The whole variable domain, remainder taken from reference TRBV5-6 and TRBJ2-2, is DAGVTQSPTHLIKTRGQQVTLRCSPKSGHDTVSWYQQALGQGPQFIFQYYEEEERQRGNFPDRFSGHQFPNYSSELNVNALLLGDSALYLCASSLETDATGELFFGEGSRLTVL.

The chain has TRBV10-2 and TRBJ2-3; 7 nucleotides line up with TRBD2. The CDR3 is made up of 13 amino acids. The J segment lost 4 bases and the V segment lost 4 bases, leaving 2 bases of the junction unmatched. Germline V gene data show CDR1 as WSHSY and CDR2 as SAAADI. CDR3 sequence: CASSVGRADTQYF. CDR3 nucleotide sequence: TGCGCCAGCAGTGTAGGGAGGGCAGATACGCAGTATTTT.

The chain couples TRBV5-1 to TRBJ2-1; D gene unclear. Trimming removed 4 bases from V and 0 bases from J, with 11 bases in between. Germline-derived CDR1 and CDR2 are SGHRS and YFSETQ. This CDR3 region has 15 residues. The CDR3 sequence is CASSTPKSSYNEQFF. The CDR3 DNA sequence: TGCGCCAGCAGCACCCCTAAGAGCTCCTACAATGAGCAGTTCTTC.

The chain links TRBV15 to TRBJ2-7, with D maybe TRBD1 (6 bases). Germline CDR1 is LNHNV and CDR2 is YYDKDF (reference sequence). V was trimmed by 3 bases and J by 2 bases, leaving 11 bases between them. This CDR3 is built from 14 residues. CDR3: CATSRSGQTYEQYF. CDR3 nucleotides: TGTGCCACCAGCAGGTCGGGACAAACCTACGAGCAGTACTTC.

This chain connects TRBV30 to TRBJ2-7; perhaps TRBD1 as D (5 bases). The CDR3 is 12 residues long. Germline CDR1 GTSNPN, CDR2 SVGIG (reference sequence). The V and J ends lost 7 bases and 2 bases respectively, with 12 bases between them. The CDR3 coding sequence is TGTGCCTCCCTTTCAGGGACCTACGAGCAGTACTTC. Translating gives CASLSGTYEQYF.

To note about this clone: The sample has other DNA sequences that encode this CDR3 too. The chain links TRBV5-1 to TRBJ2-5, with D unresolved. Germline V CDR1 and CDR2: SGHRS, YFSETQ. The CDR3 spans 12 residues. V was clipped by 1 base and J by 2 bases, with 3 bases between them. The CDR3 sequence is CASSLRQETQYF. The DNA of the CDR3 is TGCGCCAGCAGCTTGCGTCAAGAGACCCAGTACTTC.